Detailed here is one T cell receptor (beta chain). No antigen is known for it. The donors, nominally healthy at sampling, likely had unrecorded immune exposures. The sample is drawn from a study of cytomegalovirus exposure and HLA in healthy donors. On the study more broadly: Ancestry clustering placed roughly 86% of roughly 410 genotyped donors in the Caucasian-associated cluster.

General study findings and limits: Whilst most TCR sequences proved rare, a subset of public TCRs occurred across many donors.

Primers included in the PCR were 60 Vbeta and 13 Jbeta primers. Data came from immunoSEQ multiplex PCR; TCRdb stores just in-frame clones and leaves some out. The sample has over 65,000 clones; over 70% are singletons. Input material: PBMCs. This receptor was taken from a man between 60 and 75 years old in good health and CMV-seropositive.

The CDR3 DNA reads as TGTGCCAGCAGCTTGGACATGCAAGAGACCCAGTACTTC. The encoded protein is CASSLDMQETQYF. The rearrangement joins TRBV5-4 to TRBJ2-5; no firm D call. The germline CDR1 and CDR2 sequences are SGHNT and YYREEE (reference sequence). CDR3 length equals 13 residues. V was trimmed by 0 bases and J by 2 bases, leaving 5 bases between them. Together with reference TRBV5-4 and TRBJ2-5, the CDR3 gives the full variable domain: ETGVTQSPTHLIKTRGQQVTLRCSSQSGHNTVSWYQQALGQGPQFIFQYYREEENGRGNFPPRFSGLQFPNYSSELNVNALELDDSALYLCASSLDMQETQYFGPGTRLLVL.